The 8 T cell receptor beta chains reported below all come from one sample, sequenced in a study of cytomegalovirus exposure and HLA in healthy donors. Sequenced by immunoSEQ multiplex PCR; TCRdb stores in-frame clones only, minus some. The table lists roughly 150,000 clones, roughly nine tenths of them singletons. The sample consisted of PBMCs. These receptors all come from a man aged 18 to 30 in good health and CMV-seronegative.

V and J are TRBV19 and TRBJ1-2; TRBD1 matches 8 bases. The CDR3 contains 14 residues. CDR1 LNHDA and CDR2 SQIVND come from the germline V gene (reference sequence). Germline trimming cut 7 bases from V and 7 bases from J; bases unmatched to any gene: 11. Here the CDR3 reads CASIDRGTSAGYTF. DNA of the CDR3: TGTGCCAGTATTGACAGGGGAACCTCAGCTGGCTACACCTTC.

The V and J genes are TRBV21-1 and TRBJ1-2; the D call in the table, TRBD1, was not verified against the DNA. TRBV21-1 is recorded as a pseudogene. The CDR3 contains 16 residues. The CDR3 sequence: CASSKTAGPPNYGYTF. CDR3 coding DNA: TGTGCCAGCAGCAAAACGGCAGGGCCGCCTAACTATGGCTACACCTTC.

The chain employs TRBV5-5 and TRBJ2-7, with D perhaps TRBD1 (6 bases). Trimming shortened V by 4 bases and J by 6 bases, and 20 bases separated the two germline ends. Germline assignment: CDR1 SGHKS and CDR2 YYEKEE (reference sequence). The CDR3 is made up of 15 amino acids. The CDR3 sequence: CASSLTTGISGEQYF. CDR3 bases: TGTGCCAGCAGCCTAACTACAGGGATCTCGGGCGAGCAGTACTTC.

This clone was observed a handful of times. The genes are TRBV7-9 and TRBJ2-7, with D tentatively TRBD2 (7 bases). The V end was cut by 3 bases, the J end by 2 bases, with 14 bases between. Germline V lookup: CDR1 SEHNR, CDR2 FQNEAQ (reference sequence). The CDR3 loop spans 15 amino acids. CDR3 coding DNA: TGTGCCAGCAGCTTCGGGGGCGGGGGAACCTACGAGCAGTACTTC. Protein sequence: CASSFGGGGTYEQYF.

The CDR3 DNA follows: TGTGCCAGCAGCGGAAGACTAGCGGGGGGGGATACGCAGTATTTT. Its translation is CASSGRLAGGDTQYF. The V gene is TRBV9, the J gene TRBJ2-3, with TRBD2 identical over 14 bases. The CDR3 consists of 15 residues. Germline V gene data show CDR1 as SGDLS and CDR2 as YYNGEE. V shed 3 bases, J shed 6 bases, and the junction held 3 bases outside the gene matches. Filled out from reference TRBV9 and TRBJ2-3, the complete variable domain reads DSGVTQTPKHLITATGQRVTLRCSPRSGDLSVYWYQQSLDQGLQFLIQYYNGEERAKGNILERFSAQQFPDLHSELNLSSLELGDSALYFCASSGRLAGGDTQYFGPGTRLTVL.

The gene calls are TRBV7-2 and TRBJ2-1; 8 nucleotides line up with TRBD2. The V and J ends lost 4 bases and 3 bases, in that order; junction bases with no gene match: 11. This CDR3 spans 17 amino acids. Germline V gene data show CDR1 as SGHTA and CDR2 as FQGNSA. CDR3 DNA: TGTGCCAGCAGCTCAGGACTCGGACTAGCTAACTACAATGAGCAGTTCTTC. It yields the protein CASSSGLGLANYNEQFF. Drawing the rest from reference TRBV7-2 and TRBJ2-1, the complete variable domain is GAGVSQSPSNKVTEKGKDVELRCDPISGHTALYWYRQSLGQGLEFLIYFQGNSAPDKSGLPSDRFSAERTGGSVSTLTIQRTQQEDSAVYLCASSSGLGLANYNEQFFGPGTRLTVL.

The chain's CDR3 is CASSHAGQGSNQPQHF. CDR3 DNA: TGCGCCAGCAGCCACGCTGGACAGGGGAGCAATCAGCCCCAGCATTTT. The V and J genes are TRBV4-1 and TRBJ1-5; 9 positions agree with TRBD1. From germline, CDR1 is MGHRA and CDR2 YSYEKL. V dropped 3 bases and J dropped 1; count of bases not matched to a gene: 4. This CDR3 contains 16 residues.

The CDR3: CASSLAPGGNQPQHF. As DNA, the CDR3 is TGCGCCAGCAGCTTGGCCCCAGGGGGCAATCAGCCCCAGCATTTT. The chain recombines TRBV5-1 with TRBJ1-5; possible D gene TRBD1, 6 bases. Trimming removed 0 bases from V and 2 bases from J, with 9 bases in between. Germline CDR1 is SGHRS and CDR2 is YFSETQ. This CDR3 comprises 15 residues.